These 27 T cell receptor beta chains were all obtained from the same sample, sequenced in a study of neurological immune-mediated disorders. One entry per CDR3 protein, called by TCRdb with MiXCR from the 5' RACE reads. The table has tens of thousands of distinct CDR3 sequences, 9% to 14% seen once. Sequencing input: PBMCs. The receptor set was obtained from a woman aged 60-75 years in good health.

This clonotype was recorded many times. The chain employs TRBV4-1 and TRBJ1-6; tentative D call: TRBD1 (6 bases). CDR1 and CDR2 from the germline V gene are MGHRA and YSYEKL. Trimming removed 1 base from V and 3 bases from J, with 16 bases in between. This CDR3 region has 18 residues. CDR3 bases: TGCGCCAGCAGCCAAGGGGCAGGGGCAGCCCTCTATAATTCACCCCTCCACTTT. Its protein is CASSQGAGAALYNSPLHF.

This clonotype has a count of ten or more. CDR3 in amino acids: CASSLAGITGELFF. The CDR3 nucleotides read TGTGCCAGCAGTCTAGCGGGGATTACCGGGGAGCTGTTTTTT. The rearrangement joins TRBV25-1 to TRBJ2-2; 9 bases are shared with TRBD2. The CDR3 loop spans 14 amino acids. V gave up 5 bases and J gave up 5 bases; unmatched junction bases: 3. Germline V CDR1 and CDR2: MGHDK, SYGVNS. Complete variable domain (other parts from reference TRBV25-1 and TRBJ2-2): EADIYQTPRYLVIGTGKKITLECSQTMGHDKMYWYQQDPGMELHLIHYSYGVNSTEKGDLSSESTVSRIRTEHFPLTLESARPSHTSQYLCASSLAGITGELFFGEGSRLTVL.

This clonotype was seen repeatedly, ten times or more. The chain recombines TRBV12-5 with TRBJ2-1, with TRBD2 as a possible D gene (6 bases). V was cut by 6 bases and J by 5 bases, with 11 bases left in between. Germline CDR1 and CDR2: LGHNT and FRNRAP. The CDR3 spans 13 residues. In DNA form, the CDR3 reads TGTGCTAGTGGAGAGGGACTGGACAATGAGCAGTTCTTC. It is translated as CASGEGLDNEQFF. The variable domain in full, completed from reference TRBV12-5 and TRBJ2-1, reads DARVTQTPRHKVTEMGQEVTMRCQPILGHNTVFWYRQTMMQGLELLAYFRNRAPLDDSGMPKDRFSAEMPDATLATLKIQPSEPRDSAVYFCASGEGLDNEQFFGPGTRLTVL.

The chain recombines TRBV6-2 or TRBV6-3 with TRBJ2-7; TRBD2 is a possible D gene (5 bases). The V end lost 5 bases, the J end lost 5 bases, and 19 bases lay between the germline ends. The CDR3 is 15 residues long. The V gene's germline CDR1 is MNHEY and CDR2 SVGEGT. The CDR3, as DNA: TGTGCCAGCAGTCCGTTTCGGGAAAGGGCTGACGAGCAGTACTTC. Protein: CASSPFRERADEQYF.

This clonotype was observed many times. V and J are TRBV27 and TRBJ2-2; either TRBD1 or TRBD2 may supply D (5 bases each). This CDR3 is 13 amino acids long. Trimming pared 3 bases from V and 6 bases from J, leaving 8 bases between. Germline CDR1 and CDR2: MNHEY and SMNVEV (reference sequence). CDR3 DNA sequence: TGTGCCAGCAGTTTTTGGGGGTCCGGGGAGCTGTTTTTT. As protein: CASSFWGSGELFF.

The table lists this clonotype with many counts. This CDR3 reads CASSQDKGQGPNYNEQFF. CDR3 in DNA: TGTGCCAGCAGCCAAGATAAGGGACAGGGGCCGAACTACAATGAGCAGTTCTTC. The chain carries TRBV3-2 and TRBJ2-1; the D segment call TRBD1 is taken from the table without a DNA check. TRBV3-2 is an annotated pseudogene. The CDR3 contains 18 residues.

In this sample, this clonotype turned up many times. The chain joins TRBV5-5 to TRBJ2-2; the match to TRBD1 covers 8 bases. Germline trimming cut 0 bases from V and 6 bases from J; bases unmatched to any gene: 7. Germline values: CDR1 SGHKS, CDR2 YYEKEE (reference sequence). The CDR3 totals 16 residues. CDR3 sequence (DNA): TGTGCCAGCAGCTTGGCTCCGAAGACAGGGGCCGGGGAGCTGTTTTTT. As protein: CASSLAPKTGAGELFF.

This clonotype occurred a few times. This sequence joins TRBV20-1 and TRBJ2-1; 7 nucleotides agree with TRBD2. The CDR3 has 14 residues. The J segment lost 4 bases and the V segment lost 3 bases, leaving 6 bases of the junction unmatched. CDR1 is DFQATT and CDR2 is SNEGSKA in the germline V gene (reference sequence). CDR3 residues: CSARGTAGYNEQFF. CDR3 nucleotide sequence: TGCAGTGCTAGGGGAACAGCGGGATACAATGAGCAGTTCTTC.

This clonotype was recorded at least ten times. The rearrangement uses TRBV7-2 and TRBJ2-3; D is undetermined. Deletions cut 3 bases from V and 11 bases from J, with 12 bases between. There are 12 residues in the CDR3. Germline CDR1 reads SGHTA; CDR2 reads FQGNSA. In DNA form, the CDR3 reads TGTGCCAGCAGCTTTATGGGAAGTGGGCAGTATTTT. It codes for CASSFMGSGQYF.

At least ten counts were recorded for this clonotype. This chain links TRBV4-2 with TRBJ2-1; D gene uncertain. Per the germline V gene, CDR1 is LGHNA and CDR2 is YNFKEQ. With 0 bases removed from V and 0 bases from J, the gap between germline ends came to 9 bases. There are 16 residues in the CDR3. The CDR3 loop reads CASSQDPGGSYNEQFF. The CDR3, as DNA: TGTGCCAGCAGCCAAGATCCCGGCGGCTCCTACAATGAGCAGTTCTTC.

This clonotype appeared a few times. This chain links TRBV5-5 with TRBJ2-3; D unresolved. Germline-derived CDR1 and CDR2 are SGHKS and YYEKEE (reference sequence). V lost 0 bases to trimming and J lost 3 bases, with 17 bases between them. The CDR3 is 17 residues long. The CDR3 sequence: CASSLALGMSGTDTQYF. The CDR3 DNA follows: TGTGCCAGCAGCTTGGCCCTCGGAATGTCCGGGACAGATACGCAGTATTTT.

This clonotype showed up many times. This chain connects TRBV6-6 to TRBJ1-3, with D possibly TRBD1 on 5 matching bases. This CDR3 spans 16 amino acids. V lost 7 bases and J 0 bases, leaving 16 bases between the germline ends. Looked up from germline, CDR1 is MNHNY and CDR2 is SVGAGI (reference sequence). This CDR3 reads CASNDGTQGSGNTIYF. DNA for the CDR3: TGTGCCAGCAACGACGGGACCCAAGGCTCTGGAAACACCATATATTTT.

This clonotype was found many times. The chain recombines TRBV6-2 or TRBV6-3 with TRBJ1-1, with TRBD1 matching 8 bases. The CDR3 extends over 14 amino acids. Germline CDR1 MNHEY, CDR2 SVGEGT. Germline trimming cut 2 bases from V and 5 bases from J; bases unmatched to any gene: 4. CDR3 nucleotides: TGTGCCAGCAGTTACCGACAGGGGAGTACTGAAGCTTTCTTT. Protein product: CASSYRQGSTEAFF.

About this clonotype: This clone may be a read error of a much larger clone one base away. J is TRBJ2-1 and V is TRBV6-2 or TRBV6-3; no firm D call. Germline values: CDR1 MNHEY, CDR2 SVGEGT. The CDR3 covers 16 residues. V was trimmed by 5 bases and J by 4 bases, leaving 18 bases between them. In nucleotides, the CDR3 is TGTGCCAGCAGTCCCTACGTCGTGACTCGATACAATGAGCAGTTCTTC. It is translated as CASSPYVVTRYNEQFF.

There are many counts of this clonotype. This rearrangement joins TRBV9 to TRBJ1-1; unclear D gene. The V end lost 0 bases, the J end lost 0 bases, and 9 bases lay between the germline ends. There are 15 residues in the CDR3. Germline CDR1 reads SGDLS; CDR2 reads YYNGEE. CDR3 coding DNA: TGTGCCAGCAGCGTAGAAGAACGAATGAACACTGAAGCTTTCTTT. Protein sequence: CASSVEERMNTEAFF.

This clonotype was seen at least ten times. CDR3 sequence: CASNRMASGDQETQYF. CDR3 nucleotides: TGTGCCAGCAATCGTATGGCTAGCGGGGACCAAGAGACCCAGTACTTC. This chain links TRBV28 with TRBJ2-5; 9 bases map to TRBD2. Trimming at V came to 7 bases and at J to 0 bases, leaving 9 bases not matched to a gene. The length of the CDR3 is 16 residues. Per the germline V gene, CDR1 is MDHEN and CDR2 is SYDVKM.

Relative to its sample, this clonotype is medium-sized. The chain uses TRBV7-9 and TRBJ1-1; D gene ambiguous. The CDR3 sequence is 11 residues long. V gave up 3 bases and J gave up 4 bases, with 3 bases separating them. Germline loops: CDR1 SEHNR, CDR2 FQNEAQ (reference sequence). The CDR3 region is CASSFGTEAFF. CDR3 DNA: TGTGCCAGCAGCTTCGGCACTGAAGCTTTCTTT.

The rearrangement links TRBV29-1 to TRBJ1-5; perhaps TRBD1 as D (5 bases). The germline V gene has CDR1 SQVTM and CDR2 ANQGSEA. The V gene lost 4 bases and the J gene lost 13 bases, with 23 bases spanning the gap. The CDR3 has 14 residues. CDR3 region: CSVAAGGNLQAQHF. The CDR3 DNA reads TGCAGCGTTGCCGCCGGGGGGAACCTTCAGGCACAGCATTTT.

The chain uses TRBV7-3 and TRBJ2-7; D tentatively reads TRBD1 or TRBD2 (5 bases each). CDR1 and CDR2 from the germline V gene are SGHTA and FQGTGA. The CDR3 runs to 13 residues. The chain's CDR3 is CAPGNSGSYEQYF. DNA for the CDR3: TGTGCTCCCGGGAATTCAGGGTCCTACGAGCAGTACTTC.

In its sample, this clonotype was seen many times. This sequence joins TRBV20-1 and TRBJ2-3, with 11 bases matching TRBD2. This CDR3 spans 19 amino acids. V lost 2 bases and J lost 5; bases outside the gene matches: 18. CDR1 and CDR2 from the germline V gene are DFQATT and SNEGSKA (reference sequence). CDR3 protein: CSARRVLGVAGGRLDTQYF. As DNA, the CDR3 is TGCAGTGCTAGACGGGTTTTGGGAGTAGCGGGGGGGCGCTTAGATACGCAGTATTTT.

This clonotype showed up many times. The rearrangement links TRBV9 to TRBJ2-1; D is ambiguous. Trimming shortened V by 0 bases and J by 9 bases, and 19 bases separated the two germline ends. The CDR3 is made up of 16 amino acids. Per germline, CDR1 SGDLS and CDR2 YYNGEE. CDR3 sequence reads: CASSVDPSPLVGEQFF. The DNA for the CDR3 is TGTGCCAGCAGCGTAGACCCCTCCCCGCTGGTGGGTGAGCAGTTCTTC.

In its sample, this clonotype was seen many times. CDR3 coding DNA: TGCGCCAGCACCTACCGAATGAACACTGAAGCTTTCTTT. It translates to CASTYRMNTEAFF. This rearrangement joins TRBV5-1 to TRBJ1-1; D remains ambiguous. The germline gives CDR1 SGHRS, CDR2 YFSETQ. The germline V and J ends were trimmed by 6 bases and 0 bases, with 9 bases remaining between them. CDR3 length: 13 residues.

This clonotype was recorded at least ten times. The chain carries TRBV15 and TRBJ1-5; TRBD1 matches at 9 bases. The CDR3 covers 13 residues. The germline V gene has CDR1 LNHNV and CDR2 YYDKDF (reference sequence). V lost 9 bases to trimming and J lost 4 bases; unmatched junction nucleotides: 4. The CDR3 bases are TGTGCCACGAAGGGACAGGGTAATCAGCCCCAGCATTTT. Its translation: CATKGQGNQPQHF.

This clonotype was counted ten times or more. A much more abundant neighbour one base away suggests this may be a read error. The chain links TRBV7-2 to TRBJ1-6, with D possibly matching TRBD1 (6 bases). The germline CDR1 and CDR2 sequences are SGHTA and FQGNSA. The CDR3 extends over 16 amino acids. The CDR3 DNA is TGTGTCAGCAGCTCTCCCGGTAGGGGGGATAATTCACCCCTCCACTTT. Protein product: CVSSSPGRGDNSPLHF.

The chain joins TRBV20-1 to TRBJ1-4, with a weak D call TRBD1 (6 bases). The V gene lost 0 bases and the J gene lost 8 bases, with 16 bases spanning the gap. The CDR3 sequence is 15 residues long. Germline-derived CDR1 and CDR2 are DFQATT and SNEGSKA (reference sequence). CDR3 sequence: CSARDQGREVEKLFF. The CDR3 DNA follows: TGCAGTGCTAGAGATCAGGGGCGTGAGGTCGAAAAACTGTTTTTT.

This clonotype was seen many times. The rearrangement links TRBV15 to TRBJ2-2, with D unclear. With 0 bases removed from V and 7 bases from J, the gap between germline ends came to 12 bases. CDR3 length: 15 residues. Germline V CDR1 and CDR2: LNHNV, YYDKDF (reference sequence). CDR3 bases: TGTGCCACCAGCAGAGATTTGCGTTGGCTCGGGGAGCTGTTTTTT. Encoded protein: CATSRDLRWLGELFF.

This clonotype was observed at least ten times. The V call is TRBV20-1, the J call TRBJ1-4, with D possibly TRBD1 on 5 matching bases. The CDR3 contains 12 residues. Germline V gene data show CDR1 as DFQATT and CDR2 as SNEGSKA (reference sequence). The V end lost 3 bases, the J end lost 8 bases, and 10 bases lay between the germline ends. The CDR3 reads CSARRGGEKLFF. CDR3 sequence (DNA): TGCAGTGCTAGGAGGGGAGGCGAAAAACTGTTTTTT.